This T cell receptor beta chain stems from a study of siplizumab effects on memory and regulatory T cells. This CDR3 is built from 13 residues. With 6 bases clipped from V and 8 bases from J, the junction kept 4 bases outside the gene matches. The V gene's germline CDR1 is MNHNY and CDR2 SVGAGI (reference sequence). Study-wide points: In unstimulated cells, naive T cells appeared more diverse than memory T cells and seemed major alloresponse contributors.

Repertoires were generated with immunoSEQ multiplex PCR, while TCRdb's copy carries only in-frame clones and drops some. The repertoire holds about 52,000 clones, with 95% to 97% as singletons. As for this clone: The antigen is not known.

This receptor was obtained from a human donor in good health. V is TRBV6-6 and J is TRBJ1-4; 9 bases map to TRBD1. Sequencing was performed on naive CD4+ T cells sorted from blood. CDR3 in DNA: TGTGCCAGCAGCGGACAGGGGCAGGAAAAACTGTTTTTT. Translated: CASSGQGQEKLFF.